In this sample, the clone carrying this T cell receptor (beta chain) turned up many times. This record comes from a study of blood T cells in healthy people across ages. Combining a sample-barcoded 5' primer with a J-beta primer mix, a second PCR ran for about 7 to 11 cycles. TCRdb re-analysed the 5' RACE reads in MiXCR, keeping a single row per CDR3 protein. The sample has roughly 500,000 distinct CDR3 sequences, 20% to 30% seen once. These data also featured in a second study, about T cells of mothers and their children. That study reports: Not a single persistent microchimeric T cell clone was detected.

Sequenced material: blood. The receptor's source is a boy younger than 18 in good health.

The DNA for the CDR3 is TGCAGTGCTAGAGAGCCTTCGTCCGGGACAGCATACTACGAGCAGTACTTC. It codes for CSAREPSSGTAYYEQYF. This chain joins TRBV20-1 and TRBJ2-7, with 7 bases that match TRBD1. Looked up from germline, CDR1 is DFQATT and CDR2 is SNEGSKA (reference sequence). The CDR3 sequence is 17 residues long. V lost 0 bases and J lost 3; bases outside the gene matches: 14.